A selection of T cell receptor beta chains follows, all from one sample in a study of T cell responses to AZD1222 COVID-19 vaccine. Repertoires were generated with immunoSEQ multiplex PCR, while TCRdb's copy carries only in-frame clones and drops some. The sample carries 150,000 to 200,000 clones, around nine tenths recorded once. Material: peripheral blood, obtained 28 days after the second AZD1222 dose. These TCRs come from an adult who received the AZD1222 COVID-19 vaccine. CDR3s include the opening cysteine and the closing phenylalanine or tryptophan. Fields, in order: V gene, J gene, D gene, clone size, CDR3 DNA, CDR3 protein. D genes are given only for firm matches. Only some rows state a clone size, as once, few, many or a class for expanded clones.

>TRBV6-5|TRBJ2-7|TRBD1|NA
TGTGCCAGCAGTTCACCGGAGGGACAGGGAGGTGTTGGGCAGTACTTC
CASSSPEGQGGVGQYF
>TRBV13|TRBJ2-3|TRBD2|NA
TGTGCCAGCAGCCCGCGCGCCCTGGGACTAGCGAACACAGATACGCAGTATTTT
CASSPRALGLANTDTQYF
>TRBV24-1|TRBJ2-1|NA|NA
TGTGCCACCAGTGACCCTTGGGGGGAAGGTTACAATGAGCAGTTCTTC
CATSDPWGEGYNEQFF
>TRBV6-5|TRBJ2-1|TRBD1|few
TGTGCCACCAGGACAGGGGGTGACAATGAGCAGTTCTTC
CATRTGGDNEQFF
>TRBV6-1|TRBJ1-4|NA|NA
TGTGCCAGCAGTGAAGTGTTCACGGTAGGGGAGGTAAAACTGTTTTTT
CASSEVFTVGEVKLFF
>TRBV20-1|TRBJ2-7|TRBD2|NA
TGCAGTGCTAGTAATAGCGGGGGTTTCCGCGAGCAGTACTTC
CSASNSGGFREQYF
>TRBV10-3|TRBJ1-4|TRBD1|NA
TGTGCCATCAGTGAATCCGCCCCGGGACAGGGGTCTACTAATGAAAAACTGTTTTTT
CAISESAPGQGSTNEKLFF
>TRBV9|TRBJ2-2|NA|NA
TGTGCCAGCAGCTCAGACACCCGCGAAGGCGGGGAGCTGTTTTTT
CASSSDTREGGELFF
>TRBV28|TRBJ2-7|NA|NA
TGTGCCAGCACTCCAGGCGGCAGGTCCTACGAGCAGTACTTC
CASTPGGRSYEQYF
>TRBV21-1|TRBJ1-4|NA|NA
TGTGCCAGCAGCAGGTGCGGGATCACACCAACTAATGAAAAACTGTTTTTT
CASSRCGITPTNEKLFF
>TRBV7-3|TRBJ2-7|NA|medium-sized
TGTGCCAGCAGCTTTGACAGAACCTACGAGCAGTACTTC
CASSFDRTYEQYF
>TRBV5-1|TRBJ1-4|NA|NA
TGCGCCAGCAGCTTGGCCCGGGATCCAACTAATGAAAAACTGTTTTTT
CASSLARDPTNEKLFF
>TRBV5-1|TRBJ2-7|NA|NA
TGCGCCAGCAGCTTGGAGGCAGGGCTCTACGAGCAGTACTTC
CASSLEAGLYEQYF
>TRBV5-4|TRBJ2-5|TRBD2|NA
TGTGCCAGCAGTCTTCAGAGCGGGGGGGGAGAGACCCAGTACTTC
CASSLQSGGGETQYF
>TRBV7-3|TRBJ2-7|TRBD2|NA
TGTGCCAGCAGCCTGACTAGCGGGGCTTACGAGCAGTACTTC
CASSLTSGAYEQYF
>TRBV7-9|TRBJ1-2|TRBD1|NA
TGTGCCAGCAGCTTAGGTTCCGGGACAGGGGGCTTAGGGGACACCTTC
CASSLGSGTGGLGDTF
>TRBV7-8|TRBJ2-3|NA|NA
TGTGCCAGCAGCTTAGAGTTGGCAGGCATTAGCACAGATACGCAGTATTTT
CASSLELAGISTDTQYF
>TRBV18|TRBJ1-3|NA|NA
TGTGCCAGCTCACCCCCCGGGACACCCAGGAACACCATATATTTT
CASSPPGTPRNTIYF
>TRBV7-3|TRBJ1-1|NA|NA
TGTGCCAGCAGCCCGGGACACTCGAACACTGAAGCTTTCTTT
CASSPGHSNTEAFF
>TRBV29-1|TRBJ1-5|NA|NA
TGCAGCGTTGAAGGGGACGGTCAGCCCCAGCATTTT
CSVEGDGQPQHF
>TRBV6-5|TRBJ1-1|NA|NA
TGTGCCAGCAGTCAACCGGGAGGACTGACTGAAGCTTTCTTT
CASSQPGGLTEAFF
>TRBV27|TRBJ1-2|NA|NA
TGTGCCAGCAGTTTGGGCCTGGGAATTTTGTATGGCTACACCTTC
CASSLGLGILYGYTF
>TRBV6-5|TRBJ1-1|NA|NA
TGTGCCAGCAGCCGGACAGCGAACACTGAAGCTTTCTTT
CASSRTANTEAFF
>TRBV28|TRBJ1-5|NA|NA
TGTGCCAGCAGTTTATGGGGGGGGTCTGGTCTTGATCAGCCCCAGCATTTT
CASSLWGGSGLDQPQHF
>TRBV19|TRBJ2-5|NA|NA
TGTGCCAGTAGTATCGGGGCAGGGACCCAGTACTTC
CASSIGAGTQYF
>TRBV4-2|TRBJ2-5|TRBD2|NA
TGTGCCAGCAGTCGGACTAGCGGGGAAGAGACCCAGTACTTC
CASSRTSGEETQYF
>TRBV5-1|TRBJ2-7|TRBD1|once
TGCGCCAGCAGGGTCGGGACAGGGCTATACGAGCAGTACTTC
CASRVGTGLYEQYF
>TRBV6-2/TRBV6-3|TRBJ2-2|NA|NA
TGTGCCAGCGGCCCCGGTGGGGGGAACACCGGGGAGCTGTTTTTT
CASGPGGGNTGELFF
>TRBV29-1|TRBJ2-1|NA|NA
TGCAGCGTCGCGACAGTTAGCTCCTACAATGAGCAGTTCTTC
CSVATVSSYNEQFF
>TRBV18|TRBJ1-3|NA|NA
TGTGCCAGCTCACCGGGACCCCCTAGGGGAAACACCATATATTTT
CASSPGPPRGNTIYF
>TRBV3-1/TRBV3-2|TRBJ2-7|NA|NA
TGTGCCAGCAGCCAAGATCTAGTCGGGGGCGCCACACCCTACGAGCAGTACTTC
CASSQDLVGGATPYEQYF
>TRBV3-1/TRBV3-2|TRBJ1-5|NA|NA
TGTGCCAGCAGCCAAGGCTCAAATCAGCCCCAGCATTTT
CASSQGSNQPQHF
>TRBV6-2/TRBV6-3|TRBJ2-7|NA|NA
TGTGCCAGCAGTTACGCCGGGACGGGCGTCCACGAGCAGTACTTC
CASSYAGTGVHEQYF
>TRBV3-1/TRBV3-2|TRBJ1-3|NA|few
TGTGCCAGCAGCCAAGTTCAGGGTTCGGGAAACACCATATATTTT
CASSQVQGSGNTIYF
>TRBV27|TRBJ1-1|NA|once
TGTGCCAGCAGTTTACTGGGACGGAAGAACACTGAAGCTTTCTTT
CASSLLGRKNTEAFF
>TRBV14|TRBJ2-1|TRBD1|NA
TGTGCCAGCAGCCAAGTTGGAACTACTTACAGGGGTTACAATGAGCAGTTCTTC
CASSQVGTTYRGYNEQFF
>TRBV18|TRBJ2-1|NA|NA
TGTGCCAGCTCACCAACGCTTTCCGATGAGCAGTTCTTC
CASSPTLSDEQFF
>TRBV28|TRBJ2-2|NA|few
TGTGCCAGCAGTGGAGGGGAAGGGAACACCGGGGAGCTGTTTTTT
CASSGGEGNTGELFF
>TRBV10-3|TRBJ1-4|NA|few
TGTGCCATCAGTGAAGGGCCCGGGGGTGGTAATGAAAAACTGTTTTTT
CAISEGPGGGNEKLFF
>TRBV7-3|TRBJ1-1|NA|NA
TGTGCCAGCAGCCCGATGGGGCAGGGCACTGAAGCTTTCTTT
CASSPMGQGTEAFF
>TRBV5-4|TRBJ2-7|NA|NA
TGTGCCAGCAGCCATGTTCCCGGGGCGCGGACCTACGAGCAGTACTTC
CASSHVPGARTYEQYF
>TRBV11-2|TRBJ2-2|NA|NA
TGTGCCAGCAGCTTTACTGGGGCGATCACCGGGGAGCTGTTTTTT
CASSFTGAITGELFF
>TRBV5-5|TRBJ2-7|TRBD1|NA
TGTGCCAGCAGCCAGACAGGGGTGGCCTACGAGCAGTACTTC
CASSQTGVAYEQYF
>TRBV6-4|TRBJ1-2|NA|NA
TGTGCCAGCAGTCATACGGGAAACTATGGCTACACCTTC
CASSHTGNYGYTF
>TRBV9|TRBJ2-5|TRBD2|NA
TGTGCCAGCAGCGTGGGGCGGGGGGTGTTTTCGGAAGAGACCCAGTACTTC
CASSVGRGVFSEETQYF
>TRBV7-9|TRBJ2-7|NA|NA
TGTGCCAGCAGCTTAGAATCCCGACTGAGTTTC
CASSLESRLSF
>TRBV28|TRBJ2-5|NA|NA
TGTGCCAGCAGTGTTGGGCCAGAGACCCAGTACTTC
CASSVGPETQYF
>TRBV2|TRBJ1-2|NA|NA
TGTGCCAGCAGCCTATCGAGGGGGAACTATGGCTACACCTTC
CASSLSRGNYGYTF
>TRBV7-3|TRBJ1-2|NA|once
TGTGCCAGCAGCCCACAAGGGGGGGTTTCGGGTGGCTACACCTTC
CASSPQGGVSGGYTF
>TRBV28|TRBJ2-7|NA|once
TGTGCCAGCAGTTTGGGGGGAGCTGGTTTTTACGAGCAGTACTTC
CASSLGGAGFYEQYF
>TRBV6-4|TRBJ2-2|TRBD1|NA
TGTGCCAGCAGTCCCCAGGGGGCTGTCGGGGAGCTGTTTTTT
CASSPQGAVGELFF
>TRBV5-4|TRBJ2-1|NA|NA
TGTGCCAGCAGCCCTTCTAGGACCTACAATGAGCAGTTCTTC
CASSPSRTYNEQFF